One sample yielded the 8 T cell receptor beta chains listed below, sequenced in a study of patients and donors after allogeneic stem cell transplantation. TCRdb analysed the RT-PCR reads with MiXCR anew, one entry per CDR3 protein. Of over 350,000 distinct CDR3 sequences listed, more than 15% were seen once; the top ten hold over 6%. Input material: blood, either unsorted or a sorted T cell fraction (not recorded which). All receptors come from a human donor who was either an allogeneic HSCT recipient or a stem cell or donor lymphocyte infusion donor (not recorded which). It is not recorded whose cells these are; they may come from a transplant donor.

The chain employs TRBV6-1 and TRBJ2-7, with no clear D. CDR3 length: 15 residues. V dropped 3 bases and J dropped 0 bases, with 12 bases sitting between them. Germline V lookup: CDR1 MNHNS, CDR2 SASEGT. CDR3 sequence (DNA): TGTGCCAGCAGTGACCCGGCTATCAGCTCCTACGAGCAGTACTTC. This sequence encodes CASSDPAISSYEQYF.

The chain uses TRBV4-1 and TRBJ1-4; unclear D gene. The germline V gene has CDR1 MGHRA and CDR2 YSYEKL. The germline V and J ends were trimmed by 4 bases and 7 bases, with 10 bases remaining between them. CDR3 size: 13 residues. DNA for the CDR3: TGCGCCAGCAGCCTCGGGAGAGTTGAAAAACTGTTTTTT. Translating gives CASSLGRVEKLFF.

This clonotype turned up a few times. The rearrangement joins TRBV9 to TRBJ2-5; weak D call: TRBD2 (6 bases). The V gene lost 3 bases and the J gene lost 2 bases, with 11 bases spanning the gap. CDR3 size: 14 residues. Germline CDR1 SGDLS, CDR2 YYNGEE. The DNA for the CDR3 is TGTGCCAGCAGCGCCTTGGCGGGGCAAGAGACCCAGTACTTC. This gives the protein CASSALAGQETQYF.

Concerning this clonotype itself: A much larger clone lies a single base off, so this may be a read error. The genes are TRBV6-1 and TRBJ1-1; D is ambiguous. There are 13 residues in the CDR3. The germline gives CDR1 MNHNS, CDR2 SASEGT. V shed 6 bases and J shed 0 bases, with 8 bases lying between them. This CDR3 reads CASSSDLNTEAFF. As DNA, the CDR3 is TGTGCCAGCAGCTCCGACTTGAACACTGAAGCTTTCTTT.

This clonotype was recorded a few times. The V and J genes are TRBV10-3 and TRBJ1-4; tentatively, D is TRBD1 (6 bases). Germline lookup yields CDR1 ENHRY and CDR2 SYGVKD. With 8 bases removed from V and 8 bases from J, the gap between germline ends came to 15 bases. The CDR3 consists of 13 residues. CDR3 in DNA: TGTGCCATCGGGGCAGGGGAAAACGAAAAACTGTTTTTT. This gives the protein CAIGAGENEKLFF.

The CDR3 sequence is CASSRDIGGPLTF. DNA for the CDR3: TGTGCCAGTAGTAGGGACATCGGGGGCCCCCTGACTTTC. J is TRBJ2-6 and V is TRBV19, with D perhaps being TRBD1 or TRBD2 (6 bases each). Germline CDR1 and CDR2: LNHDA and SQIVND (reference sequence). CDR3 length equals 13 residues. V was clipped by 4 bases and J by 15 bases, with 16 bases between them.

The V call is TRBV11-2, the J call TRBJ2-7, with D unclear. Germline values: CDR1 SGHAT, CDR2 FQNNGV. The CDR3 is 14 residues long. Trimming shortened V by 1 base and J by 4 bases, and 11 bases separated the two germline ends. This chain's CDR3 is CASSLGAPWYEQYF. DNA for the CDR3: TGTGCCAGCAGCTTAGGAGCACCATGGTACGAGCAGTACTTC.

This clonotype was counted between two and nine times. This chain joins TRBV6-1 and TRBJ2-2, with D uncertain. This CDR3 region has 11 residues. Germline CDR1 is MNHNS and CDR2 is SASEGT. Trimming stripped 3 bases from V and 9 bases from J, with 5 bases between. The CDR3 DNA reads TGTGCCAGCAGTGATAGGAGGGAGCTGTTTTTT. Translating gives CASSDRRELFF.